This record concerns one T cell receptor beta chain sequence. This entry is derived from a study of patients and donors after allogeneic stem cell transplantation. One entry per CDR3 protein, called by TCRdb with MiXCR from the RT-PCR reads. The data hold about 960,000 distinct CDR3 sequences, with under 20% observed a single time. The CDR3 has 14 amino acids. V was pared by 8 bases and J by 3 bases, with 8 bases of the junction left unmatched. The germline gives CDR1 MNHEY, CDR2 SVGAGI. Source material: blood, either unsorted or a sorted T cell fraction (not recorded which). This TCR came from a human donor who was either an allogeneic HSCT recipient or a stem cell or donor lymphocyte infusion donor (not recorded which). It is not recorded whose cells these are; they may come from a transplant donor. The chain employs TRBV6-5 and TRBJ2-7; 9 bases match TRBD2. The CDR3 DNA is TGTGCCAGCGGTTCGGCGGGAGGGTTCTACGAGCAGTACTTC. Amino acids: CASGSAGGFYEQYF.